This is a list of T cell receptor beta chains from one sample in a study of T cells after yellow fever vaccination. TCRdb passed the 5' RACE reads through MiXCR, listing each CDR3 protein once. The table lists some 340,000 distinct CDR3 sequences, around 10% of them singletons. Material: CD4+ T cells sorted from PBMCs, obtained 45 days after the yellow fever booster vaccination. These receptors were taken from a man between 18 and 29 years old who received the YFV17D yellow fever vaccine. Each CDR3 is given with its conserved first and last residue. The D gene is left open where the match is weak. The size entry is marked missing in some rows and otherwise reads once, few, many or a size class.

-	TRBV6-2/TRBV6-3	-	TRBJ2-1	TGTGCCAGCAGTTACGGTCTCAACCGGGATCGCTACAATGAGCAGTTCTTC	CASSYGLNRDRYNEQFF
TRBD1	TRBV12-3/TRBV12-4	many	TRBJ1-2	TGTGCCAGCAGTGGCCGGACAGGACAGAACTATGGCTACACCTTC	CASSGRTGQNYGYTF
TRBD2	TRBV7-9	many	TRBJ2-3	TGTGCCAGCAGCCCCGGGGGGGCTTTTACAGATACGCAGTATTTT	CASSPGGAFTDTQYF
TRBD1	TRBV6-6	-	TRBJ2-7	TGTGCCAGCACAAGAACCGGGACAGGGTTTTTTTACGAGCAGTACTTC	CASTRTGTGFFYEQYF
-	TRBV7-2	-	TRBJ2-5	TGTGCCAGCAGCCGAAGGTTGGGGTTCTTGCGAGAGACCCAGTACTTC	CASSRRLGFLRETQYF
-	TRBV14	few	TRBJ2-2	TGTGCCAGCAGCCCTCAGTACACCGGGGAGCTGTTTTTT	CASSPQYTGELFF
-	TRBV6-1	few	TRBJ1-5	TGTGCCAGCAGTGCTGACAGACATAGCAATCAGCCCCAGCATTTT	CASSADRHSNQPQHF
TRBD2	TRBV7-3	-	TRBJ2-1	TGTGCCAGCAGCCGGACTAGCGGGGGGGCCAGTGAGCAGTTCTTC	CASSRTSGGASEQFF
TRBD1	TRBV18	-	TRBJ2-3	TGTGCCAGCTCACCCCCAGACAGGGTAGATACGCAGTATTTT	CASSPPDRVDTQYF
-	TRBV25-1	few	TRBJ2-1	TGTGCCAGCAGTGCGGGAACCCCAATCTCCTACAATGAGCAGTTCTTC	CASSAGTPISYNEQFF
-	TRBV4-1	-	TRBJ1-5	TGCGCCAGCAGCCGTGGCGAAGGTTATCAGCCCCAGCATTTT	CASSRGEGYQPQHF
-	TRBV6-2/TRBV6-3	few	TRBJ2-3	TGTGCCACCATGTATAGCACAGATACGCAGTATTTT	CATMYSTDTQYF
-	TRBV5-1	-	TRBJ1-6	TGCGCCAGCAGCTTGGCCGGGAGAGGAGGTTCACCCCTCCACTTT	CASSLAGRGGSPLHF
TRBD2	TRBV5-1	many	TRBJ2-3	TGCGCCAGCAGCTTGAACGGGGGGGACACAGATACGCAGTATTTT	CASSLNGGDTDTQYF
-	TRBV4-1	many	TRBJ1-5	TGCGCCAGCAGCCAAGAACGTGATCAGCCCCAGCATTTT	CASSQERDQPQHF
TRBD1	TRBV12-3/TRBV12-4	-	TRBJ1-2	TGTGCCAGCAGTTTATCTCTCTTGGACAGGGGTGGCTACACCTTC	CASSLSLLDRGGYTF
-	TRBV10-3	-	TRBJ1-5	TGTGCCATCAGTGAACGGACAGTCGATAGCAATCAGCCCCAGCATTTT	CAISERTVDSNQPQHF
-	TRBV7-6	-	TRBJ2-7	TGTGCCAGCAGCTTACAACACGAGCAGTACTTC	CASSLQHEQYF
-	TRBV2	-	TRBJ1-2	TGTGCCAGCAGTGGGGGCGAGGGTCGGAGCTATGGCTACACCTTC	CASSGGEGRSYGYTF
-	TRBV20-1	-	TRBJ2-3	TGCAGTGCTAGAGCCGGGGGAGATACGCAGTATTTT	CSARAGGDTQYF
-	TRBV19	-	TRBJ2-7	TGTGCCAGTAGGCCGACTGGTGGGGGGGGCCCCATCCAGTACTTC	CASRPTGGGGPIQYF
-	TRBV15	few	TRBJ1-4	TGTGCCACCAGGACAGGACAGCCTAATGAAAAACTGTTTTTT	CATRTGQPNEKLFF
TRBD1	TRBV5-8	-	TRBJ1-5	TGTGCCAGCAGCCACCTGACAGGGGATAGCAATCAGCCCCAGCATTTT	CASSHLTGDSNQPQHF
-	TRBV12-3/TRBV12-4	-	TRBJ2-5	TGTGCCAGCAACGAGATGGGGGGGGGCAATAAAGAGACCCAGTACTTC	CASNEMGGGNKETQYF